The TCR beta chain described here comes from a study of T cells after yellow fever vaccination. This clonotype has only a few counts. The antigen is unknown. TCRdb called the 5' RACE reads again in MiXCR, with one record for every CDR3 protein. The sample has 620,000 or so distinct CDR3 sequences, 17% seen once; the top ten hold 17%. V lost 0 bases, J lost 2 bases, and 25 bases lay in between. The germline CDR1 and CDR2 sequences are SGDLS and YYNGEE. CDR3 length equals 20 residues. Study-wide points: Contamination by abundant bulk-population clonotypes could be present in FACS-sorted repertoires. Booster sampling recovered most clones from primary vaccination (roughly 97% CD4, 80% to 90% CD8).

The receptor was derived from a young man who received the YFV17D yellow fever vaccine. V and J are TRBV9 and TRBJ2-3, with D perhaps matching TRBD1 or TRBD2 (5 bases each). This material consisted of PBMCs, taken 5 days after the first yellow fever vaccination. CDR3 nucleotides: TGTGCCAGCAGCGTAGTCCCCCCGGGGACGCTTGCCACCCCCACAGATACGCAGTATTTT. It is translated as CASSVVPPGTLATPTDTQYF.